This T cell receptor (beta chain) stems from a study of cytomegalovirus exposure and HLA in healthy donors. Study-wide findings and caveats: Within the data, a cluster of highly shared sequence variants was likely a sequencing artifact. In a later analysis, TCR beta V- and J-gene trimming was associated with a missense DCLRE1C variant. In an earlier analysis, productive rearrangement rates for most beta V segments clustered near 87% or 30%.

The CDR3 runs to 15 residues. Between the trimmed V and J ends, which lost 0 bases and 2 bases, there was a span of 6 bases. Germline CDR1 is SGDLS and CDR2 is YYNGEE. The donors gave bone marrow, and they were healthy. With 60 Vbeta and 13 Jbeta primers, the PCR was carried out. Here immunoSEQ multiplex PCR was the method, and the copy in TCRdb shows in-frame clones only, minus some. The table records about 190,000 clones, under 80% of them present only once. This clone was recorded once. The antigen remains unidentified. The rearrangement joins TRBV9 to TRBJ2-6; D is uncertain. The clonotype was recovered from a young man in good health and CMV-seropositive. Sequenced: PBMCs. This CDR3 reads CASSVGAPGANVLTF. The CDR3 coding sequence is TGTGCCAGCAGCGTAGGGGCTCCTGGGGCCAACGTCCTGACTTTC.